This T cell receptor beta chain was sequenced in a study of T cell responses to AZD1222 COVID-19 vaccine. TCRdb's table, derived via immunoSEQ multiplex PCR, lists solely in-frame clones and lacks some. The table has 150,000 to 200,000 clones, approximately 90% seen once. Whole-study results and caveats: Compared with day 0, the breadth and depth of the Spike-specific TCR repertoire rose significantly after two doses of AZD1222. Clonal diversity was possibly underestimated; the donors were predominantly white British and more often female.

About this clone: Its antigen is unidentified.

The CDR3 is made up of 15 amino acids. The germline gives CDR1 GTSNPN, CDR2 SVGIG (reference sequence). Trimming took off 0 bases at V and 10 bases at J, with 16 bases between the two ends. This rearrangement joins TRBV30 to TRBJ1-6, with D unclear. Source: peripheral blood, taken 28 days after the second dose of the MenACWY control vaccine. This TCR derives from an adult who received the MenACWY meningococcal vaccine as a control. This CDR3 is CAWSVTYPSNSPLHF. The CDR3 DNA is TGTGCCTGGAGTGTCACATATCCATCCAACTCACCCCTCCACTTT.